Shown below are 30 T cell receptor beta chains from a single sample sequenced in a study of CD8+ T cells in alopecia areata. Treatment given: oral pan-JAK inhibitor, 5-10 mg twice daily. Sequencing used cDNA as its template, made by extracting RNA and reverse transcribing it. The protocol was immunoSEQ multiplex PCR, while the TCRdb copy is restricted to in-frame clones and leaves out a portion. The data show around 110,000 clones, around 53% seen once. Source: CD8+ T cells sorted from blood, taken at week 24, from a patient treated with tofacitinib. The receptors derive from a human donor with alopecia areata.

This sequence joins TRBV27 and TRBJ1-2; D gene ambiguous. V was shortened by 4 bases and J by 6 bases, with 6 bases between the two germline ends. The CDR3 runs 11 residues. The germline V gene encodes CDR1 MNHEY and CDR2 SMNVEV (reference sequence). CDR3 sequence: CASSSGHGYTF. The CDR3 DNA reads TGTGCCAGCAGTTCTGGCCATGGCTACACCTTC.

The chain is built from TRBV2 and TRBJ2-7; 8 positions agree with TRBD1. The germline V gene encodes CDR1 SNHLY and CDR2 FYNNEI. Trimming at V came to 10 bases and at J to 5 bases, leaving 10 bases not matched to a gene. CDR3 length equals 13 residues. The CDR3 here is CATLTGDGHEQYF. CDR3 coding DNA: TGTGCCACCCTGACAGGGGACGGCCACGAGCAGTACTTC.

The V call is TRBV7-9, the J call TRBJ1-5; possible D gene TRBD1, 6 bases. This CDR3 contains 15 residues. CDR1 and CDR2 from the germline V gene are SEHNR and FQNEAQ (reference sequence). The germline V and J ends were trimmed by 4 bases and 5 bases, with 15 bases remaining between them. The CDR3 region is CASSYTEQGHQPQHF. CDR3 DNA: TGTGCCAGCAGCTATACCGAGCAGGGGCATCAGCCCCAGCATTTT. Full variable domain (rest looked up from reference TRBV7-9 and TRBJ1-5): DTGVSQNPRHKITKRGQNVTFRCDPISEHNRLYWYRQTLGQGPEFLTYFQNEAQLEKSRLLSDRFSAERPKGSFSTLEIQRTEQGDSAMYLCASSYTEQGHQPQHFGDGTRLSIL.

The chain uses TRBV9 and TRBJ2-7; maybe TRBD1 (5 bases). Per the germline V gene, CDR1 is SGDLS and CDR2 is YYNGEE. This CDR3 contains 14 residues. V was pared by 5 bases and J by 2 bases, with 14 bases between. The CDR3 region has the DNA TGTGCCAGCAGTCCAGACAGCATTACCTACGAGCAGTACTTC. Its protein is CASSPDSITYEQYF.

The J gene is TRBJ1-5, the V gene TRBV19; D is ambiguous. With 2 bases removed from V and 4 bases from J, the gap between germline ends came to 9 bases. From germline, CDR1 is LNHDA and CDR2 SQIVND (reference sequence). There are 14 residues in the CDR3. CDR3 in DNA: TGTGCCAGTAGTATAAGTCACGTTAATCAGCCCCAGCATTTT. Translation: CASSISHVNQPQHF.

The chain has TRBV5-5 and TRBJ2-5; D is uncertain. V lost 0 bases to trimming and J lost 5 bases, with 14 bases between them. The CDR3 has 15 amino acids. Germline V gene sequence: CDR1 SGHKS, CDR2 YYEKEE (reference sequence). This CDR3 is CASSLGPRMGETQYF. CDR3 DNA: TGTGCCAGCAGCTTGGGGCCGAGGATGGGGGAGACCCAGTACTTC.

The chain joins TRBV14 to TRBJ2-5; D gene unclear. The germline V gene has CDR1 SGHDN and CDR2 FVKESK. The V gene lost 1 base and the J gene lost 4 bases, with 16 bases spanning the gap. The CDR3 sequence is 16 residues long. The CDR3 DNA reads TGTGCCAGCAGCCAAGTAGGATGGTCTACCCGAGAGACCCAGTACTTC. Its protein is CASSQVGWSTRETQYF.

CDR3 nucleotide sequence: TGTGCCGGGGACAGCTCCTACGAAGCGCAGTATTTT. This gives the protein CAGDSSYEAQYF. The chain uses TRBV30 and TRBJ2-3; 7 bases fit TRBD1. J lost 10 bases, V lost 8 bases, and 12 bases had no gene match. In germline, CDR1 is GTSNPN, CDR2 SVGIG (reference sequence). The CDR3 runs to 12 residues.

The CDR3 reads CASSSGQGALAKNIQYF. The CDR3 nucleotides read TGCGCCAGCAGCTCGGGACAGGGGGCATTAGCCAAAAACATTCAGTACTTC. V usage is TRBV5-1 and J usage is TRBJ2-4; the match to TRBD1 covers 12 bases. This CDR3 is 17 amino acids long. The ends lost 3 bases at V and 0 bases at J; junction bases unmatched: 4. In germline, CDR1 is SGHRS, CDR2 YFSETQ.

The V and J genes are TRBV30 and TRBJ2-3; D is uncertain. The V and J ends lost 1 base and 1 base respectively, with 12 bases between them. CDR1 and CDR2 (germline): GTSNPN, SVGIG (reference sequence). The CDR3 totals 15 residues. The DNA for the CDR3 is TGTGCCTGGAGTGAGATGGGCGAGGGCACAGATACGCAGTATTTT. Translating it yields CAWSEMGEGTDTQYF.

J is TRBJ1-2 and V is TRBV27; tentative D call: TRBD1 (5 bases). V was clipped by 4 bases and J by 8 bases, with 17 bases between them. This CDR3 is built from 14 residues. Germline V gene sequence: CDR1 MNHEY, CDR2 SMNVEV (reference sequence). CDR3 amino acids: CASSSSWGNEGYTF. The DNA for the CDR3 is TGTGCCAGCAGTTCCTCGTGGGGGAACGAAGGCTACACCTTC.

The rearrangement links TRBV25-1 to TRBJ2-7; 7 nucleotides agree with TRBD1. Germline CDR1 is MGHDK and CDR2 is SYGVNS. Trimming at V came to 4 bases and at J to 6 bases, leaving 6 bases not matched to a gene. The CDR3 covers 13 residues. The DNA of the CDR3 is TGTGCCAGCAGTGCCCATGACAGGGCCGAGCAGTACTTC. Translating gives CASSAHDRAEQYF.

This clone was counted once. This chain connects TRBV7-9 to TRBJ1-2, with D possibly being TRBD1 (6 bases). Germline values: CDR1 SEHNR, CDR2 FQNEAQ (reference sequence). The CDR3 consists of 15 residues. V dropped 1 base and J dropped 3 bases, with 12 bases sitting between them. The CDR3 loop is CASSLVRGVHYGYTF. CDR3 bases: TGTGCCAGCAGCTTAGTCAGGGGAGTACACTATGGCTACACCTTC.

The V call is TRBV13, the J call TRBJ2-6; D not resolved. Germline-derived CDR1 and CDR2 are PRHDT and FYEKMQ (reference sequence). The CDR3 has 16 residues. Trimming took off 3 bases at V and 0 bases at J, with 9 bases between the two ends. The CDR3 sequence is CASSFGRSSGANVLTF. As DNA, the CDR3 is TGTGCCAGCAGCTTCGGACGGAGCTCTGGGGCCAACGTCCTGACTTTC.

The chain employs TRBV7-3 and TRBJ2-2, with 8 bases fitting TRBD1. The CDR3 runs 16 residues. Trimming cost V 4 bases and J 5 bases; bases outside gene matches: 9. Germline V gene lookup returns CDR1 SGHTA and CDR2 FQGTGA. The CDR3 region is CASSSLGTGGTGELFF. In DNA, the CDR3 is TGTGCCAGCAGCTCCCTCGGGACAGGAGGAACCGGGGAGCTGTTTTTT.

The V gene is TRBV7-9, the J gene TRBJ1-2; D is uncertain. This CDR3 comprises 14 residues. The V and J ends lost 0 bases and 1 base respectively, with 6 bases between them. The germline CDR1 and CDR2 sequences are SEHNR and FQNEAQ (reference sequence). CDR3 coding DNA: TGTGCCAGCAGCTTAGCAGGGAGTAACTATGGCTACACCTTC. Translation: CASSLAGSNYGYTF.

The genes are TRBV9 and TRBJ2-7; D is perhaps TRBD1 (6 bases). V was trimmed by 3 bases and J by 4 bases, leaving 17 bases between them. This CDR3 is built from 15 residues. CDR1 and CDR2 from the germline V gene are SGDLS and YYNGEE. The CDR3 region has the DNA TGTGCCAGCAGCGAACAGGGCGCGTCGAGGTACGAGCAGTACTTC. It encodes CASSEQGASRYEQYF.

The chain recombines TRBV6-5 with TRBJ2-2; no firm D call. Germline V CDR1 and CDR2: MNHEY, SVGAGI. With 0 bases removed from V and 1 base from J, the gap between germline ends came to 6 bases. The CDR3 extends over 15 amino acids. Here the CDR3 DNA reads TGTGCCAGCAGTTACTCGGACGAGAACACCGGGGAGCTGTTTTTT. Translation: CASSYSDENTGELFF.

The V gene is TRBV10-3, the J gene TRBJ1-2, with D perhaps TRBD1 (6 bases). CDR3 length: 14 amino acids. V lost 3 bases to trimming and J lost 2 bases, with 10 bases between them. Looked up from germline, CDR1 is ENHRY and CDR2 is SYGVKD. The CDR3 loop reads CAISEGGSNYGYTF. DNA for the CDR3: TGTGCCATCAGTGAAGGGGGATCAAACTATGGCTACACCTTC.

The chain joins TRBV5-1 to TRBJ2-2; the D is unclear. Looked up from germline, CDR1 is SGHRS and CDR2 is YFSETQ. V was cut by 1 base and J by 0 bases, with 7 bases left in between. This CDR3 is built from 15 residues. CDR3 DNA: TGCGCCAGCAGCTTGCAGGATCCGAACACCGGGGAGCTGTTTTTT. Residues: CASSLQDPNTGELFF.

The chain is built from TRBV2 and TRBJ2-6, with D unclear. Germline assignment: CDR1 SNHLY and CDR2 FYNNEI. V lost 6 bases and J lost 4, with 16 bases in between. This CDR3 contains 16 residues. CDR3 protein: CASSLLIGSGANVLTF. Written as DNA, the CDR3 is TGTGCCAGCAGCCTGTTGATCGGGTCCGGGGCCAACGTCCTGACTTTC.

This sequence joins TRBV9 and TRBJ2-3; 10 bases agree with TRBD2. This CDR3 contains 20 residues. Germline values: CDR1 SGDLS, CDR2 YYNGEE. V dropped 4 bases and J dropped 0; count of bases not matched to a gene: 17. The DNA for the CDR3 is TGTGCCAGCAGCTCCCCCTGGGGTAGCGGGGGGATGCTGAGCACAGATACGCAGTATTTT. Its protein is CASSSPWGSGGMLSTDTQYF.

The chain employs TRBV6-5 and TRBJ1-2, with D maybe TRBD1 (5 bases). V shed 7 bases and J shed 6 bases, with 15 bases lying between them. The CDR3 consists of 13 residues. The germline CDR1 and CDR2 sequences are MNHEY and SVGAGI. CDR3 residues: CASNPQGGDGYTF. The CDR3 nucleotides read TGTGCCAGCAACCCCCAGGGTGGCGATGGCTACACCTTC.

CDR3 sequence (DNA): TGTGCCAGCAGCCCCCCCCTGGGGCTTGGCTACACCTTC. This codes for CASSPPLGLGYTF. The chain has TRBV7-9 and TRBJ1-2; the D gene is possibly TRBD1 (5 bases). The germline CDR1 and CDR2 sequences are SEHNR and FQNEAQ (reference sequence). Trimming cost V 5 bases and J 7 bases, with 14 bases left between them. CDR3 size: 13 residues.

The CDR3 DNA sequence: TGTGCCAGCAGCCCCCCTACGGGAGGAAACACCATATATTTT. Translating it yields CASSPPTGGNTIYF. The gene calls are TRBV13 and TRBJ1-3; D remains ambiguous. From germline, CDR1 is PRHDT and CDR2 FYEKMQ (reference sequence). This CDR3 contains 14 residues. V lost 5 bases and J lost 4, with 12 bases in between.

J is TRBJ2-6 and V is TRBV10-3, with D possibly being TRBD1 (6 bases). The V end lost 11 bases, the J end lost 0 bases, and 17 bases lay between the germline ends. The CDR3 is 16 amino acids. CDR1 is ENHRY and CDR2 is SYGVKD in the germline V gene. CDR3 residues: CAVGKGQNSGANVLTF. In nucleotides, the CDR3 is TGTGCCGTAGGGAAGGGACAAAACTCTGGGGCCAACGTCCTGACTTTC.

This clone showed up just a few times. CDR3 residues: CASRIQGNTEAFF. The CDR3 nucleotides read TGTGCCAGTAGGATACAGGGGAACACTGAAGCTTTCTTT. J is TRBJ1-1 and V is TRBV19, with TRBD1 as a possible D gene (6 bases). The V end was cut by 6 bases, the J end by 1 base, with 9 bases between. This CDR3 contains 13 residues. Germline V lookup: CDR1 LNHDA, CDR2 SQIVND (reference sequence).

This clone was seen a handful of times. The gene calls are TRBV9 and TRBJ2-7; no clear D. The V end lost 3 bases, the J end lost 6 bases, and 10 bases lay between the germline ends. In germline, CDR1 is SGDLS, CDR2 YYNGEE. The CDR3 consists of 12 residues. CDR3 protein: CASSATEREQYF. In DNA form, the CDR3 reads TGTGCCAGCAGCGCAACAGAACGCGAGCAGTACTTC.

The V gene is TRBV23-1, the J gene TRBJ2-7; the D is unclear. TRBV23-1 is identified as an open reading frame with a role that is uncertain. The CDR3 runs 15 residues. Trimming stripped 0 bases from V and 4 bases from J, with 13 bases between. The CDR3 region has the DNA TGCGCCAGCAGTCAATCGGGCTGGGCCCCGTACGAGCAGTACTTC. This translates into CASSQSGWAPYEQYF.

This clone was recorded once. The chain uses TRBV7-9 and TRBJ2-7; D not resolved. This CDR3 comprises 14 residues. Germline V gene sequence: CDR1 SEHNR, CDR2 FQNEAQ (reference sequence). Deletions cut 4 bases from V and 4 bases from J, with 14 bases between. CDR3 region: CASSSPRSKYEQYF. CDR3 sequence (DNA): TGTGCCAGCAGCTCCCCCAGGAGTAAGTACGAGCAGTACTTC.